The 6 T cell receptor beta chains below come from one sample, sequenced in a study of T cells after yellow fever vaccination. From the 5' RACE reads, TCRdb called clonotypes with MiXCR, one entry per CDR3 protein. The data contain about 630,000 distinct CDR3 sequences, 12% of them singletons. The source material was PBMCs, sampled on the day of the yellow fever booster vaccination. Source of these receptors: a man in his thirties or forties who received the YFV17D yellow fever vaccine.

CDR3: CCLNSGRETDTQYF. The DNA of the CDR3 is TGCTGCCTCAATAGCGGGAGAGAAACAGATACGCAGTATTTT. The chain combines TRBV20-1 with TRBJ2-3; the match to TRBD2 covers 9 bases. This CDR3 spans 14 amino acids. Germline V gene lookup returns CDR1 DFQATT and CDR2 SNEGSKA (reference sequence).

This clonotype has more than one count but fewer than ten. The rearrangement links TRBV6-1 to TRBJ2-3; the match to TRBD1 covers 7 bases. Germline V gene sequence: CDR1 MNHNS, CDR2 SASEGT. The ends lost 6 bases at V and 0 bases at J; junction bases unmatched: 15. The CDR3 has 18 residues. The CDR3 sequence is CASRDLLQGDTSTDTQYF. Here the CDR3 DNA reads TGTGCCAGCAGGGATCTCCTTCAGGGGGATACTAGCACAGATACGCAGTATTTT.

This chain uses TRBV3-1 with TRBJ1-3; no definite D call. Per the germline V gene, CDR1 is LGHDT and CDR2 is YNNKEL (reference sequence). V shed 6 bases and J shed 7 bases, with 16 bases lying between them. The CDR3 is made up of 14 amino acids. This CDR3 reads CASRQRQPPNTIYF. The CDR3 nucleotides read TGTGCCAGCAGACAGAGACAACCGCCCAACACCATATATTTT.

This clonotype was observed a handful of times. This chain joins TRBV20-1 and TRBJ2-2; TRBD2 might be the D (5 bases). V was shortened by 0 bases and J by 3 bases, with 20 bases between the two germline ends. The germline V gene encodes CDR1 DFQATT and CDR2 SNEGSKA (reference sequence). CDR3 length: 18 amino acids. CDR3 nucleotides: TGCAGTGCTAGAGACCTCTCTCGCGGGCAATACTACACCGGGGAGCTGTTTTTT. As protein: CSARDLSRGQYYTGELFF.

The sample holds a few counts of this clonotype. The chain is built from TRBV4-2 and TRBJ2-5; D gene uncertain. Germline V lookup: CDR1 LGHNA, CDR2 YNFKEQ. The CDR3 is 14 amino acids. The V end was cut by 1 base, the J end by 4 bases, with 10 bases between. The CDR3 bases are TGTGCCAGCAGCCAAGGAGATAGGTCAGAGACCCAGTACTTC. The encoded protein is CASSQGDRSETQYF.

The table lists this clonotype with many counts. V gene TRBV5-1 combines with J gene TRBJ2-1; 7 bases are shared with TRBD2. CDR1 is SGHRS, CDR2 YFSETQ, per germline. This CDR3 comprises 15 residues. V lost 2 bases and J lost 1; bases outside the gene matches: 3. CDR3 protein: CASSLPGGSYNEQFF. The DNA of the CDR3 is TGCGCCAGCAGCTTACCGGGAGGATCCTACAATGAGCAGTTCTTC.